Included here is one T cell receptor (beta chain) sequence, with context. The entry originates in a study of blood T cell repertoires in COVID-19. Study information: PBMCs, B-cell-depleted T cells, or T cells provided the cDNA or gDNA that made up the material.

In the original processing: Researchers report that nucleated cell counts were estimated from reference gene primer amplification. Libraries were prepared by immunoSEQ multiplex PCR; TCRdb keeps only in-frame clonotypes and omits some of them. Clonal size and the V and J genes are those of that table, whereas D and trimming came from the DNA. The data hold roughly 160,000 clones, with over 80% observed a single time. Germline assignment: CDR1 LNHNV and CDR2 YYDKDF (reference sequence). V was cut by 0 bases and J by 8 bases, with 13 bases left in between. The CDR3 runs to 14 residues. The rearrangement uses TRBV15 and TRBJ1-2; D unclear. The TCR was taken from an older woman with acute or convalescent COVID-19. The sequenced sample consisted of peripheral blood. The CDR3 is CATSRDRSVGGYTF. The CDR3 coding sequence is TGTGCCACCAGCAGAGATCGGAGTGTAGGCGGCTACACCTTC.